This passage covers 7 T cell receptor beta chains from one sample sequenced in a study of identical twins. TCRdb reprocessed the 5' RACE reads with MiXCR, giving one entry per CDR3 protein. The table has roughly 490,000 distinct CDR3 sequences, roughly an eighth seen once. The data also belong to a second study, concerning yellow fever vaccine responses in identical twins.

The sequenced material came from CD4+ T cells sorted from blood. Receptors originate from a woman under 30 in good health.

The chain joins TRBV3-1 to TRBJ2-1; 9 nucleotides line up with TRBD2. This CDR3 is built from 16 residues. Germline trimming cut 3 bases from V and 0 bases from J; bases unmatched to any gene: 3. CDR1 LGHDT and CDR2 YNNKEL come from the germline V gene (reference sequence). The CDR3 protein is CASSHFSGSSYNEQFF. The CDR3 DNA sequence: TGTGCCAGCAGCCACTTTAGCGGGAGCTCCTACAATGAGCAGTTCTTC.

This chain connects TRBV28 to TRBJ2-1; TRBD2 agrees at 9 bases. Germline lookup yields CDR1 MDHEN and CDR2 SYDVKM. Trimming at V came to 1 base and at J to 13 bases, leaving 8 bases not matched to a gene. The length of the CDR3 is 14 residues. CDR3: CASSLSMTSGYQFF. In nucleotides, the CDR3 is TGTGCCAGCAGTTTATCAATGACTAGCGGATACCAGTTCTTC.

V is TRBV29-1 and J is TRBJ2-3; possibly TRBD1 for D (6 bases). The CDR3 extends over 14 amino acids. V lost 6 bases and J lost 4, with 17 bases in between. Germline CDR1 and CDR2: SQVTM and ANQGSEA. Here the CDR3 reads CSVEEQGRADTQYF. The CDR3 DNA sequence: TGCAGCGTCGAGGAACAGGGAAGGGCAGATACGCAGTATTTT.

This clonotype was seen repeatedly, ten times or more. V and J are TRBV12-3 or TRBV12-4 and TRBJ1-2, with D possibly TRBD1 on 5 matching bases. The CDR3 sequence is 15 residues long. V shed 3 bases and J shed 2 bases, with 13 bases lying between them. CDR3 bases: TGTGCCAGCAGTTTGGAGCGGGACGGAAACTATGGCTACACCTTC. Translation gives CASSLERDGNYGYTF.

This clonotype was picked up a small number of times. The CDR3 loop is CASSFIDRRNQETQYF. CDR3 bases: TGTGCCAGCAGTTTTATTGACAGGCGCAACCAAGAGACCCAGTACTTC. The V gene is TRBV28, the J gene TRBJ2-5, with a weak D call TRBD1 (6 bases). With 3 bases removed from V and 0 bases from J, the gap between germline ends came to 14 bases. Germline V gene sequence: CDR1 MDHEN, CDR2 SYDVKM. The CDR3 extends over 16 amino acids.

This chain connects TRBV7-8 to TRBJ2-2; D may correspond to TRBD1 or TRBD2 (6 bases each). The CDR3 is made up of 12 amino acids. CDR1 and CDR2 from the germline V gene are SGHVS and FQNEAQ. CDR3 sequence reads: CAGGRYTGELFF. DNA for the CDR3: TGTGCGGGGGGCAGGTACACCGGGGAGCTGTTTTTT.

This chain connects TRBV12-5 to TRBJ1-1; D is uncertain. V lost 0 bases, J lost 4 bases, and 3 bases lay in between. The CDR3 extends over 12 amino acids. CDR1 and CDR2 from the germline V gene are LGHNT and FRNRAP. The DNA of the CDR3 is TGTGCTAGTGGTTTGGTAAGCACTGAAGCTTTCTTT. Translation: CASGLVSTEAFF. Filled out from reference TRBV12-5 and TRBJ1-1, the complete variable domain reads DARVTQTPRHKVTEMGQEVTMRCQPILGHNTVFWYRQTMMQGLELLAYFRNRAPLDDSGMPKDRFSAEMPDATLATLKIQPSEPRDSAVYFCASGLVSTEAFFGQGTRLTVV.